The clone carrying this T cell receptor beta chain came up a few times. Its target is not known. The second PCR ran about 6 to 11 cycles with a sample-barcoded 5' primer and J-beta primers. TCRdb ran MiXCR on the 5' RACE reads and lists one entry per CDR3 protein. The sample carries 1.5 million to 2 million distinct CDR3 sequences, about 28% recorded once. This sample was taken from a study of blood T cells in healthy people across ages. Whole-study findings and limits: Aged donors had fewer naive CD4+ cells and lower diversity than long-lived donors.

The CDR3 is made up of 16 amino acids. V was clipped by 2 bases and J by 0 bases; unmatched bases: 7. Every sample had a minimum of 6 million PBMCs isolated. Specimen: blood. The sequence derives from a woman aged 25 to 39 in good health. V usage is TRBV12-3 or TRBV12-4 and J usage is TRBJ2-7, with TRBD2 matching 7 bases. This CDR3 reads CASSLYLAAPSYEQYF. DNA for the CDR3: TGTGCCAGCAGTTTATACCTAGCGGCCCCCTCCTACGAGCAGTACTTC.